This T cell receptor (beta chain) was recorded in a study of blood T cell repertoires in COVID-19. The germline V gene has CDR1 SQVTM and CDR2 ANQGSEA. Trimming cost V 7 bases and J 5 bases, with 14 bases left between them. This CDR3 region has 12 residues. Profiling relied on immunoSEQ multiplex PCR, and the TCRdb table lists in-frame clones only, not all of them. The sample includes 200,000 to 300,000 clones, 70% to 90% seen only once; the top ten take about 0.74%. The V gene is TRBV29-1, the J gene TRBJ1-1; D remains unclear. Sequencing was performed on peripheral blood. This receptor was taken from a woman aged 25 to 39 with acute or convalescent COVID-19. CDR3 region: CSADPGGTEAFF. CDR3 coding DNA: TGCAGCGCGGACCCGGGTGGGACTGAAGCTTTCTTT.